This entry describes one T cell receptor (beta chain). Its antigen remains unknown. The trim removed 6 bases at V and 7 bases at J, leaving 8 bases unmatched. Germline V gene sequence: CDR1 MNHEY, CDR2 SMNVEV (reference sequence). This CDR3 is built from 14 residues. In TCRdb, the 5' RACE reads were re-called with MiXCR into one record per CDR3 protein. There are hundreds of thousands of distinct CDR3 sequences in the sample; around 6.5% occur only once, and about 15% lies in the top ten. The data are from a study of T cells after yellow fever vaccination. Overall study findings and caveats: Weaker, the secondary response peaked sooner, at day 5 versus 15.

The sequence derives from a man aged 30-40 years who received the YFV17D yellow fever vaccine. The chain is built from TRBV27 and TRBJ2-4, with TRBD2 matching over 8 bases. The input for sequencing was PBMCs, taken 5 days after the yellow fever booster vaccination. DNA for the CDR3: TGTGCCAGCAGATCCCCACCGGGGGGGAACATTCAGTACTTC. Translated, it gives CASRSPPGGNIQYF.